Shown below are 26 T cell receptor beta chains from a single sample sequenced in a study of T cell responses to AZD1222 COVID-19 vaccine. Produced via immunoSEQ multiplex PCR; TCRdb's table is partial and in-frame only. The sample yields about 110,000 clones, about 90% seen once. Sample: peripheral blood, taken 28 days after the second AZD1222 dose. The receptor set was obtained from an adult who received the AZD1222 COVID-19 vaccine.

The V gene is TRBV6-4, the J gene TRBJ1-1; TRBD1 matches 8 bases. With 3 bases clipped from V and 4 bases from J, the junction kept 1 base outside the gene matches. The CDR3 has 13 residues. CDR1 is MRHNA, CDR2 SNTAGT, per germline. This CDR3 reads CASSEQGGTEAFF. The CDR3 bases are TGTGCCAGCAGTGAACAGGGGGGCACTGAAGCTTTCTTT.

This chain connects TRBV7-9 to TRBJ1-6; no clear D. V was cut by 2 bases and J by 10 bases, with 15 bases left in between. Germline values: CDR1 SEHNR, CDR2 FQNEAQ (reference sequence). The CDR3 has 15 amino acids. The CDR3 nucleotides read TGTGCCAGCAGCTTATCGGCGCGGGGATACTCACCCCTCCACTTT. It is translated as CASSLSARGYSPLHF.

This chain links TRBV6-1 with TRBJ1-5; 8 bases map to TRBD1. With 0 bases clipped from V and 4 bases from J, the junction kept 14 bases outside the gene matches. CDR1 is MNHNS and CDR2 is SASEGT in the germline V gene. The CDR3 spans 19 residues. CDR3 coding DNA: TGTGCCAGCAGTGAAGCTCTAGTGGGCACAGGGGGTTGGAATCAGCCCCAGCATTTT. Its translation: CASSEALVGTGGWNQPQHF.

The chain employs TRBV5-1 and TRBJ2-5; TRBD2 might be the D (5 bases). Germline V gene data show CDR1 as SGHRS and CDR2 as YFSETQ. Trimming left V 5 bases short and J 1 base short, with 12 bases between. There are 14 residues in the CDR3. The CDR3 bases are TGCGCCAGCAGTATGACGGGGATCCAAGAGACCCAGTACTTC. This encodes CASSMTGIQETQYF.

J is TRBJ1-1 and V is TRBV6-2 or TRBV6-3; a possible D gene is TRBD1 (5 bases). The CDR3 runs 17 residues. Trimming stripped 0 bases from V and 4 bases from J, with 18 bases between. Germline loops: CDR1 MNHEY, CDR2 SVGEGT. CDR3 DNA sequence: TGTGCCAGCAGTTACTCGACAGTCCAATCGAGGGGCACTGAAGCTTTCTTT. The encoded protein is CASSYSTVQSRGTEAFF.

The J gene is TRBJ2-6, the V gene TRBV7-6; 8 bases fit TRBD1. This CDR3 comprises 19 residues. CDR1 and CDR2 from the germline V gene are SGHVS and FNYEAQ. V was clipped by 2 bases and J by 0 bases; unmatched bases: 9. The DNA for the CDR3 is TGTGCCAGCAGCTTATTGGGACAGGTGCCCAACTCTGGGGCCAACGTCCTGACTTTC. It encodes CASSLLGQVPNSGANVLTF.

V is TRBV2 and J is TRBJ2-2, with unresolved D. The CDR3 length is 17 residues. V was trimmed by 3 bases and J by 4 bases, leaving 18 bases between them. The germline CDR1 and CDR2 sequences are SNHLY and FYNNEI. The CDR3 sequence: CASSEDGALWGTGELFF. The CDR3 DNA sequence: TGTGCCAGCAGTGAGGATGGCGCCCTATGGGGCACCGGGGAGCTGTTTTTT.

This rearrangement joins TRBV28 to TRBJ1-2; tentatively, D is TRBD1 (6 bases). This CDR3 region has 14 residues. Trimming shortened V by 6 bases and J by 1 base, and 12 bases separated the two germline ends. Germline CDR1 MDHEN, CDR2 SYDVKM. Written as DNA, the CDR3 is TGTGCCAGCAGAAACAGGGTCCATAACTATGGCTACACCTTC. This encodes CASRNRVHNYGYTF.

The CDR3 DNA is TGTGCCAGCAGTTCAATCCAGGGGGCTTACGAGCAGTACTTC. Translation: CASSSIQGAYEQYF. The chain recombines TRBV11-2 with TRBJ2-7, with TRBD1 matching over 8 bases. Trimming at V came to 6 bases and at J to 4 bases, leaving 8 bases not matched to a gene. The CDR3 has 14 amino acids. CDR1 is SGHAT, CDR2 FQNNGV, per germline.

V usage is TRBV5-6 and J usage is TRBJ2-5; 14 bases are shared with TRBD2. Per the germline V gene, CDR1 is SGHDT and CDR2 is YYEEEE. The CDR3 runs 18 residues. V shed 2 bases and J 1 base; nucleotides not matched to a gene: 7. CDR3 sequence: CASSFRTSGGSPQETQYF. DNA for the CDR3: TGTGCCAGCAGCTTTCGGACTAGCGGGGGGTCTCCCCAAGAGACCCAGTACTTC.

The J gene is TRBJ2-2, the V gene TRBV7-2; 8 nucleotides align to TRBD2. The CDR3 has 13 amino acids. Germline V gene lookup returns CDR1 SGHTA and CDR2 FQGNSA. V dropped 6 bases and J dropped 6; count of bases not matched to a gene: 3. This chain's CDR3 is CASRLAGAGELFF. CDR3 in DNA: TGTGCCAGCAGGCTAGCGGGTGCCGGGGAGCTGTTTTTT.

The chain joins TRBV3-1 (or the pseudogene TRBV3-2) to TRBJ2-3, with 7 bases lining up with TRBD2. CDR1 and CDR2 (germline): LGHDT, YNNKEL (reference sequence). The J segment lost 5 bases and the V segment lost 4 bases, leaving 12 bases of the junction unmatched. This CDR3 region has 16 residues. In nucleotides, the CDR3 is TGTGCCAGCAGCCGGCCCGGGGCGGGGGAAAAAGATACGCAGTATTTT. Protein product: CASSRPGAGEKDTQYF.

V usage is TRBV9 and J usage is TRBJ1-4; 11 bases map to TRBD1. Per germline, CDR1 SGDLS and CDR2 YYNGEE. The V segment lost 4 bases and the J segment 1 base; nucleotides outside the gene matches: 12. The CDR3 covers 19 residues. This CDR3 is CASSSGQGATYGTNEKLFF. Here the CDR3 DNA reads TGTGCCAGCAGCTCCGGACAGGGGGCCACGTACGGAACTAATGAAAAACTGTTTTTT.

V gene TRBV19 combines with J gene TRBJ2-3, with D maybe TRBD2 (6 bases). Trimming left V 7 bases short and J 0 bases short, with 17 bases between. This CDR3 region has 16 residues. Germline loops: CDR1 LNHDA, CDR2 SQIVND (reference sequence). CDR3 DNA sequence: TGTGCCAGTACCCCGGGGACTGTTTCTAGCACAGATACGCAGTATTTT. It encodes CASTPGTVSSTDTQYF.

The V call is TRBV6-5, the J call TRBJ2-1, with D possibly being TRBD2 (5 bases). Germline V gene sequence: CDR1 MNHEY, CDR2 SVGAGI. Trimming left V 6 bases short and J 0 bases short, with 6 bases between. The CDR3 has 13 amino acids. Written as DNA, the CDR3 is TGTGCCAGCAGCCGGGACTCCTACAATGAGCAGTTCTTC. Protein product: CASSRDSYNEQFF.

This clone appeared once. The chain employs TRBV7-9 and TRBJ1-4; no definite D call. Germline lookup yields CDR1 SEHNR and CDR2 FQNEAQ (reference sequence). This CDR3 spans 12 amino acids. V was cut by 2 bases and J by 8 bases, with 6 bases left in between. The CDR3 is CASSLTREKLFF. DNA for the CDR3: TGTGCCAGCAGCTTAACACGGGAAAAACTGTTTTTT.

The rearrangement links TRBV30 to TRBJ2-3; 8 bases align to TRBD2. Germline V gives CDR1 GTSNPN, CDR2 SVGIG (reference sequence). The CDR3 spans 14 residues. After removal of 2 bases from V and 6 bases from J, the junction contained 7 bases not matched to a gene. The CDR3 nucleotides read TGTGCCTGGAGTCTCAGCGGGGGTGGTGATACGCAGTATTTT. Amino acid sequence: CAWSLSGGGDTQYF.

This clone appeared a single time. The genes are TRBV6-5 and TRBJ2-1, with D maybe TRBD2 (5 bases). The V gene's germline CDR1 is MNHEY and CDR2 SVGAGI. This CDR3 contains 14 residues. The germline V and J ends were trimmed by 4 bases and 5 bases, with 12 bases remaining between them. CDR3 coding DNA: TGTGCCAGCAGTTCCCGGGGTGATCACAATGAGCAGTTCTTC. Its translation is CASSSRGDHNEQFF.

The chain is built from TRBV19 and TRBJ2-7; weak D call: TRBD1 (6 bases). Trimming pared 7 bases from V and 4 bases from J, leaving 23 bases between. The germline gives CDR1 LNHDA, CDR2 SQIVND (reference sequence). The CDR3 has 16 amino acids. The CDR3 sequence: CASTDRLDRKLYEQYF. The CDR3 DNA sequence: TGTGCCAGTACCGACCGCCTGGACAGAAAACTATACGAGCAGTACTTC.

The chain is built from TRBV10-1 and TRBJ2-3; D not certain. Trimming shortened V by 3 bases and J by 1 base, and 11 bases separated the two germline ends. Germline values: CDR1 WNHNN, CDR2 SYGVQD (reference sequence). This CDR3 has 15 residues. For the CDR3, the DNA is TGCGCCAGCAGTGACGGCGGAGCCCGCACAGATACGCAGTATTTT. It codes for CASSDGGARTDTQYF.

This chain joins TRBV28 and TRBJ1-1, with a tentative D call TRBD1 (6 bases). V was clipped by 7 bases and J by 6 bases, with 18 bases between them. The length of the CDR3 is 14 residues. Germline V lookup: CDR1 MDHEN, CDR2 SYDVKM. CDR3 amino acids: CASTPTGLGAEAFF. For the CDR3, the DNA is TGTGCCAGCACCCCGACAGGACTAGGCGCTGAAGCTTTCTTT.

The chain uses TRBV2 and TRBJ1-2; TRBD1 aligns across 8 bases. In germline, CDR1 is SNHLY, CDR2 FYNNEI. The CDR3 loop spans 13 amino acids. Trimming took 6 bases from V and 8 from J; bases not matched to a gene: 8. CDR3 sequence reads: CASSDSTGAGYTF. The CDR3 DNA reads as TGTGCCAGCAGCGATTCGACAGGGGCCGGCTACACCTTC.

V is TRBV11-2 and J is TRBJ2-5; D possibly corresponds to TRBD2 (6 bases). Germline V gene data show CDR1 as SGHAT and CDR2 as FQNNGV. Trimming removed 2 bases from V and 2 bases from J, with 9 bases in between. The CDR3 runs 14 residues. The CDR3 DNA follows: TGTGCCAGCAGCTTATATCGGGGGCAAGAGACCCAGTACTTC. It yields the protein CASSLYRGQETQYF.

The gene calls are TRBV4-3 and TRBJ2-5; 7 bases fit TRBD1. The CDR3 consists of 14 residues. The V and J ends lost 4 bases and 2 bases, in that order; junction bases with no gene match: 4. Germline V gene data show CDR1 as LGHNA and CDR2 as YSLEER. The CDR3 region is CASSPGGQQETQYF. The CDR3 DNA sequence: TGCGCCAGCAGCCCAGGGGGACAGCAAGAGACCCAGTACTTC.

The V gene is TRBV18, the J gene TRBJ2-1; 14 bases are a match to TRBD2. Trimming took 3 bases from V and 6 from J; bases not matched to a gene: 4. The CDR3 contains 16 residues. The germline CDR1 and CDR2 sequences are KGHSH and LQKENI. The CDR3 region has the DNA TGTGCCAGCTCACCCGGACTAGCGGGGGGACTCAATGAGCAGTTCTTC. This encodes CASSPGLAGGLNEQFF.

This clone was picked up one time. The V call is TRBV7-2, the J call TRBJ1-2; no firm D call. Trimming removed 8 bases at V and 2 bases at J, with 12 bases between. CDR1 is SGHTA, CDR2 FQGNSA, per germline. This CDR3 is 13 amino acids long. The CDR3 sequence: CASGLPENYGYTF. In DNA, the CDR3 is TGTGCCAGCGGCCTTCCGGAAAACTATGGCTACACCTTC.